These 28 T cell receptor beta chains share one sample of origin, sequenced in a study of T cells in lung cancer brain metastases. Assay: immunoSEQ multiplex PCR; the TCRdb copy retains only in-frame clones and omits some. This sample has some 5,000 clones, with approximately 88% found just once. The sample taken for sequencing was tumor tissue from a brain metastasis. These receptors were collected from a man in his fifties with non-small cell lung cancer that had spread to the brain.

The genes are TRBV9 and TRBJ1-5, with D possibly TRBD1 on 5 matching bases. Trimming removed 2 bases at V and 9 bases at J, with 15 bases between. The CDR3 spans 14 residues. Germline V gives CDR1 SGDLS, CDR2 YYNGEE. The CDR3, as DNA: TGTGCCAGCAGCGTGGACGGGGCTTCGGGGCCCCAGCATTTT. Protein sequence: CASSVDGASGPQHF. Full variable domain (missing parts from reference TRBV9 and TRBJ1-5): DSGVTQTPKHLITATGQRVTLRCSPRSGDLSVYWYQQSLDQGLQFLIQYYNGEERAKGNILERFSAQQFPDLHSELNLSSLELGDSALYFCASSVDGASGPQHFGDGTRLSIL.

This clone was seen just once. The chain uses TRBV6-1 and TRBJ2-7; weak D call: TRBD2 (5 bases). Germline V CDR1 and CDR2: MNHNS, SASEGT. This CDR3 has 15 amino acids. Trimming left V 2 bases short and J 0 bases short, with 11 bases between. CDR3 protein: CASSEPGSNSYEQYF. Written as DNA, the CDR3 is TGTGCCAGCAGTGAACCGGGGAGTAACTCCTACGAGCAGTACTTC.

In this sample, this clone turned up a few times. The chain couples TRBV5-6 to TRBJ1-1; D is unclear. The germline gives CDR1 SGHDT, CDR2 YYEEEE. Trimming took off 3 bases at V and 5 bases at J, with 5 bases between the two ends. This CDR3 is 11 amino acids long. This CDR3 is CASSSQTEAFF. As DNA, the CDR3 is TGTGCCAGCAGCTCACAGACTGAAGCTTTCTTT.

V usage is TRBV15 and J usage is TRBJ2-5, with TRBD1 matching over 9 bases. The CDR3 is 15 amino acids. V lost 1 base and J lost 5; bases outside the gene matches: 5. CDR1 and CDR2 from the germline V gene are LNHNV and YYDKDF (reference sequence). CDR3 sequence (DNA): TGTGCCACCAGCAGAGTACAGGGGGCGCGGGAGACCCAGTACTTC. Its protein is CATSRVQGARETQYF.

This clone showed up just once. The chain is built from TRBV7-9 and TRBJ2-1; D may correspond to TRBD1 or TRBD2 (5 bases each). The germline gives CDR1 SEHNR, CDR2 FQNEAQ (reference sequence). The V end was cut by 0 bases, the J end by 8 bases, with 11 bases between. The CDR3 is made up of 14 amino acids. This CDR3 reads CASSLARGGYEQFF. In DNA, the CDR3 is TGTGCCAGCAGCTTAGCGAGGGGCGGGTATGAGCAGTTCTTC.

The chain joins TRBV27 to TRBJ2-7, with TRBD1 as a possible D gene (6 bases). In germline, CDR1 is MNHEY, CDR2 SMNVEV (reference sequence). There are 15 residues in the CDR3. V was pared by 5 bases and J by 4 bases, with 18 bases between. DNA of the CDR3: TGTGCCAGCAGTCCGAAACAGGGCTTGGGTTACGAGCAGTACTTC. Translated: CASSPKQGLGYEQYF.

This clone has just one count. This rearrangement joins TRBV5-1 to TRBJ2-1; 11 bases agree with TRBD1. V shed 4 bases, J shed 4 bases, and the junction held 4 bases outside the gene matches. There are 15 residues in the CDR3. Germline lookup yields CDR1 SGHRS and CDR2 YFSETQ. CDR3 bases: TGCGCCAGCAGCAAGGACAGGGGGCTGTACAATGAGCAGTTCTTC. Its protein product is CASSKDRGLYNEQFF.

On this clone itself: At one of its ends the junction is not consistent with the germline gene, which may arise from a read error. Within the sample, other DNA sequences also encode this same CDR3. The chain employs TRBV4-3 and TRBJ1-2; D unresolved. From germline, CDR1 is LGHNA and CDR2 YSLEER. The CDR3 is 15 amino acids. CDR3 in amino acids: CASSPVPPSADGYTF. In DNA, the CDR3 is TGCGCCAGCAGCCCGGTTCCTCCATCCGCCGATGGTTACACCTTC.

The gene calls are TRBV6-5 and TRBJ2-7; 10 bases align to TRBD1. CDR3 length equals 14 residues. V gave up 9 bases and J gave up 5 bases; unmatched junction bases: 10. CDR1 and CDR2 (germline): MNHEY, SVGAGI. The CDR3 region has the DNA TGTGCCAGTAGGGGGACAGGGGTTTACCACGAGCAGTACTTC. This encodes CASRGTGVYHEQYF.

This chain uses TRBV19 with TRBJ2-7, with D perhaps being TRBD1 or TRBD2 (5 bases each). Per germline, CDR1 LNHDA and CDR2 SQIVND (reference sequence). The CDR3 contains 15 residues. Trimming took off 5 bases at V and 0 bases at J, with 14 bases between the two ends. CDR3 bases: TGTGCCAGTAGTTCCATAGAGGGGATCTCCTACGAGCAGTACTTC. Its translation: CASSSIEGISYEQYF. Using reference TRBV19 and TRBJ2-7 for the parts outside the CDR3, the full variable domain is DGGITQSPKYLFRKEGQNVTLSCEQNLNHDAMYWYRQDPGQGLRLIYYSQIVNDFQKGDIAEGYSVSREKKESFPLTVTSAQKNPTAFYLCASSSIEGISYEQYFGPGTRLTVT.

The chain uses TRBV7-6 and TRBJ2-1, with D possibly matching TRBD2 (5 bases). Trimming left V 1 base short and J 7 bases short, with 11 bases between. The germline V gene encodes CDR1 SGHVS and CDR2 FNYEAQ. The CDR3 length is 14 residues. DNA of the CDR3: TGTGCCAGCAGCTTAGTTCCTGCGGGTAATGAGCAGTTCTTC. Residues: CASSLVPAGNEQFF.

This chain joins TRBV5-5 and TRBJ1-2; 7 nucleotides line up with TRBD1. Unmatched junction bases numbered 12, after V lost 5 bases and J lost 2 bases. Looked up from germline, CDR1 is SGHKS and CDR2 is YYEKEE (reference sequence). This CDR3 region has 16 residues. The CDR3 bases are TGTGCCAGCAGTTCATACAGGGGCTCGGAAAACTATGGCTACACCTTC. It is translated as CASSSYRGSENYGYTF.

The rearrangement joins TRBV10-3 to TRBJ1-2; tentatively, D is TRBD1 (5 bases). Germline V lookup: CDR1 ENHRY, CDR2 SYGVKD. The CDR3 runs to 15 residues. The V end was cut by 4 bases, the J end by 7 bases, with 19 bases between. The CDR3 spells CAISALSGGGSGYTF. CDR3 DNA sequence: TGTGCCATCAGTGCTTTGAGTGGGGGAGGCTCTGGCTACACCTTC.

The J gene is TRBJ1-3, the V gene TRBV5-1; D is undetermined. This CDR3 has 14 residues. Trimming removed 7 bases from V and 4 bases from J, with 15 bases in between. Germline V gives CDR1 SGHRS, CDR2 YFSETQ. CDR3 sequence: CASGREGGGNTIYF. CDR3 bases: TGCGCCAGCGGGCGCGAGGGCGGAGGAAACACCATATATTTT.

V usage is TRBV29-1 and J usage is TRBJ1-5, with D maybe TRBD1 (6 bases). The CDR3 extends over 13 amino acids. The germline V gene encodes CDR1 SQVTM and CDR2 ANQGSEA. The V gene lost 4 bases and the J gene lost 2 bases, with 9 bases spanning the gap. The CDR3 DNA is TGCAGCGTTGTGCCAGGGGGCAATCAGCCCCAGCATTTT. This translates into CSVVPGGNQPQHF.

About this clone itself: One end of the junction is discordant with germline, which a read error may explain. This chain joins TRBV11-2 and TRBJ1-1; D uncertain. The CDR3 extends over 13 amino acids. Germline values: CDR1 SGHAT, CDR2 FQNNGV. The CDR3 DNA reads TGTACCAGCAGCCGGGAGGGCAGGACCCCGCCATCGTTT. It translates to CTSSREGRTPPSF.

The rearrangement links TRBV7-3 to TRBJ2-7; D is uncertain. Trimming shortened V by 0 bases and J by 7 bases, and 10 bases separated the two germline ends. The CDR3 runs 13 residues. Germline V gives CDR1 SGHTA, CDR2 FQGTGA. The CDR3 DNA sequence: TGTGCCAGCAGCTTAACAGGGCCTGGGGAGCAGTACTTC. Protein: CASSLTGPGEQYF.

This chain connects TRBV7-9 to TRBJ2-1; 8 bases align to TRBD2. Germline V lookup: CDR1 SEHNR, CDR2 FQNEAQ (reference sequence). With 4 bases clipped from V and 14 bases from J, the junction kept 4 bases outside the gene matches. This CDR3 is 11 amino acids long. Here the CDR3 DNA reads TGTGCCAGCAGCTATTACGGGGGGGAGTTCTTC. This translates into CASSYYGGEFF.

V is TRBV5-6 and J is TRBJ1-1; the match to TRBD1 covers 7 bases. From germline, CDR1 is SGHDT and CDR2 YYEEEE. V lost 4 bases, J lost 6 bases, and 9 bases stayed unmatched. The CDR3 runs 14 residues. CDR3 amino acids: CASSPGQVESEAFF. As DNA, the CDR3 is TGTGCCAGCAGCCCCGGACAGGTCGAGTCTGAAGCTTTCTTT.

The chain has TRBV5-1 and TRBJ1-1; no clear D gene. Trimming removed 4 bases from V and 0 bases from J, with 13 bases in between. The length of the CDR3 is 15 residues. Germline V gives CDR1 SGHRS, CDR2 YFSETQ. The CDR3 nucleotides read TGCGCCAGCAGCCCCCGGGAGGGTTTGAACACTGAAGCTTTCTTT. The encoded protein is CASSPREGLNTEAFF.

The CDR3 loop reads CASSAAGDTSDTQYF. In DNA, the CDR3 is TGTGCCAGCAGCGCAGCGGGGGACACCTCAGATACGCAGTATTTT. V is TRBV9 and J is TRBJ2-3; 8 bases match TRBD2. The V and J ends lost 3 bases and 4 bases, in that order; junction bases with no gene match: 7. The CDR3 totals 15 residues. The germline V gene encodes CDR1 SGDLS and CDR2 YYNGEE.

V and J are TRBV9 and TRBJ1-2; D may be TRBD1 (5 bases). The CDR3 runs to 14 residues. Germline values: CDR1 SGDLS, CDR2 YYNGEE. Trimming shortened V by 2 bases and J by 4 bases, and 12 bases separated the two germline ends. CDR3 nucleotides: TGTGCCAGCAGCGTCGGGACCGGGGCCTATGGCTACACCTTC. Amino acid sequence: CASSVGTGAYGYTF.

The chain uses TRBV5-1 and TRBJ1-6; D gene unclear. From germline, CDR1 is SGHRS and CDR2 YFSETQ. V was trimmed by 4 bases and J by 7 bases, leaving 15 bases between them. This CDR3 comprises 15 residues. CDR3 DNA: TGCGCCAGCAGCGTACAGAGTACTGGGAATTCACCCCTCCACTTT. Protein sequence: CASSVQSTGNSPLHF.

V is TRBV10-3 and J is TRBJ1-6; D unclear. V was cut by 1 base and J by 4 bases, with 11 bases left in between. Germline values: CDR1 ENHRY, CDR2 SYGVKD. The CDR3 sequence is 16 residues long. CDR3 nucleotide sequence: TGTGCCATCAGTGAGTTGGGTCCAATATATAATTCACCCCTCCACTTT. It yields the protein CAISELGPIYNSPLHF.

The chain joins TRBV4-1 to TRBJ1-1; D ambiguous. This CDR3 has 14 amino acids. Trimming removed 3 bases at V and 4 bases at J, with 12 bases between. Germline V gene lookup returns CDR1 MGHRA and CDR2 YSYEKL. The chain's CDR3 is CASSHLFKATEAFF. The CDR3 DNA sequence: TGCGCCAGCAGCCACCTATTTAAGGCCACTGAAGCTTTCTTT.

J is TRBJ1-2 and V is TRBV7-9; a possible D gene is TRBD1 (5 bases). CDR1 is SEHNR, CDR2 FQNEAQ, per germline (reference sequence). V lost 5 bases and J 1 base, leaving 17 bases between the germline ends. The CDR3 loop spans 16 amino acids. The CDR3 region has the DNA TGTGCCAGCAGCGGCGAGGTCATGCAGGGTAACTATGGCTACACCTTC. It is translated as CASSGEVMQGNYGYTF.

This clone was detected only once. One junction end does not reproduce the germline sequence, and a read error may be involved. This chain joins TRBV12-5 and TRBJ2-7; no reliable D call. Per germline, CDR1 LGHNT and CDR2 FRNRAP. The CDR3 totals 11 residues. In DNA, the CDR3 is TGTGTTAGTGGTATAACCTACGAGCAGTACTTC. Translation: CVSGITYEQYF.

This clone has a single count. The chain uses TRBV5-1 and TRBJ2-1; a possible D gene is TRBD2 (5 bases). Germline CDR1 SGHRS, CDR2 YFSETQ. The CDR3 spans 18 residues. Trimming shortened V by 0 bases and J by 5 bases, and 21 bases separated the two germline ends. The CDR3 sequence is CASSLAPLTRDMDNEQFF. The CDR3 nucleotides read TGCGCCAGCAGCTTGGCCCCACTTACTAGGGATATGGACAATGAGCAGTTCTTC.